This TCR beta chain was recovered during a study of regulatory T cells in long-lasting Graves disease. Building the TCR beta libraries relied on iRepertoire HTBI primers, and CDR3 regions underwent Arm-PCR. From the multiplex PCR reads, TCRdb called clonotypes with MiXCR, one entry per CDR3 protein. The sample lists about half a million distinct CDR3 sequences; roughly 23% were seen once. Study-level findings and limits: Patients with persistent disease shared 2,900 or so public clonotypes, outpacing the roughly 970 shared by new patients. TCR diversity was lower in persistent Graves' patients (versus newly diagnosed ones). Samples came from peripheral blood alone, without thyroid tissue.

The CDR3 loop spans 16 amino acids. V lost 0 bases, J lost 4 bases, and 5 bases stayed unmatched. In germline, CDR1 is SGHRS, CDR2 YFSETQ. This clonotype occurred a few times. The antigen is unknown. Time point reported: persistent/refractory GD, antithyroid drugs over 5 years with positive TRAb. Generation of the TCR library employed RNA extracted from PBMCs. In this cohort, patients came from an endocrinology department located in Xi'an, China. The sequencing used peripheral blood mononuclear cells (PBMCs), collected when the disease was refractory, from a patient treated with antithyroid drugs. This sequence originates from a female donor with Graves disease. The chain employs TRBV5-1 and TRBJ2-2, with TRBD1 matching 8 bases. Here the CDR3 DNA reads TGCGCCAGCAGCTTGGGGACAGGGACGACCACCGGGGAGCTGTTTTTT. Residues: CASSLGTGTTTGELFF.